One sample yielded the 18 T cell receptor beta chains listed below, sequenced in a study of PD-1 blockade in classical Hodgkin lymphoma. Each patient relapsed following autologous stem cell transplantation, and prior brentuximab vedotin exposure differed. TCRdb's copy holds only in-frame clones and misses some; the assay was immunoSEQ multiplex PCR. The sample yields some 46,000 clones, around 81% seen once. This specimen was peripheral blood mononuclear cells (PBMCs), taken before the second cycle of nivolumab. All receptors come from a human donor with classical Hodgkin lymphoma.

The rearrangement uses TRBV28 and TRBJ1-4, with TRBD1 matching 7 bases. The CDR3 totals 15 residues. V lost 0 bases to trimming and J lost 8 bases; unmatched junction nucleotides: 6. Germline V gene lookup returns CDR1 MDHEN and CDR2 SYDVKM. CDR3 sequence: CASSLWSGGEEKLFF. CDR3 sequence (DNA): TGTGCCAGCAGTTTATGGTCAGGGGGGGAGGAAAAACTGTTTTTT.

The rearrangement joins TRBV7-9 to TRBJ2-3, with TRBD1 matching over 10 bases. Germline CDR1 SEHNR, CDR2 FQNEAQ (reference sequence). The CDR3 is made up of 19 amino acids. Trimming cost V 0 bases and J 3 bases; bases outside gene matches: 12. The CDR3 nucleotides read TGTGCCAGCAGCTTAGCGCGGACAGGGGGTTTACCCGGTACAGATACGCAGTATTTT. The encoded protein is CASSLARTGGLPGTDTQYF.

DNA for the CDR3: TGTGCCAGCAGCGTAGTGAGCGGGGGGGCCTATGAGCAGTTCTTC. Its protein product is CASSVVSGGAYEQFF. The chain links TRBV9 to TRBJ2-1, with TRBD2 matching 10 bases. The CDR3 runs 15 residues. Germline V gene lookup returns CDR1 SGDLS and CDR2 YYNGEE. Trimming cost V 0 bases and J 8 bases; bases outside gene matches: 5.

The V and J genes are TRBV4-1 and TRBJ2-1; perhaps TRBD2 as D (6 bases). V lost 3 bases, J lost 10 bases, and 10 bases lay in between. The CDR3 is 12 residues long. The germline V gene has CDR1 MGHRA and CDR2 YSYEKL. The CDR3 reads CASSHRAGEQFF. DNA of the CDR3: TGCGCCAGCAGCCACCGCGCGGGGGAGCAGTTCTTC.

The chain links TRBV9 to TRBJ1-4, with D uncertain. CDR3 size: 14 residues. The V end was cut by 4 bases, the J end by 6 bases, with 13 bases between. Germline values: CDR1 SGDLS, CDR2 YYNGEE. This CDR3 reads CASSKGRADEKLFF. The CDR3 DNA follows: TGTGCCAGCAGCAAGGGAAGGGCTGATGAAAAACTGTTTTTT.

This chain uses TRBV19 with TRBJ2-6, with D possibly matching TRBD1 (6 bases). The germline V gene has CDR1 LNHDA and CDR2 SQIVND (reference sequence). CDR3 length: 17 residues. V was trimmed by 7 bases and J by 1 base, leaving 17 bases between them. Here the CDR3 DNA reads TGTGCCAGTACAAGCAATGGGGGCCCATCTGGGGCCAACGTCCTGACTTTC. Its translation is CASTSNGGPSGANVLTF.

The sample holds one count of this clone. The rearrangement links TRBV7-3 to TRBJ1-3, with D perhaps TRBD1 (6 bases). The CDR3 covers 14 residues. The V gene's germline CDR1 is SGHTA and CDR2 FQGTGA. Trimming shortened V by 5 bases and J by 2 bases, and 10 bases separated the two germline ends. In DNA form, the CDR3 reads TGTGCCAGCAGCCCTGCAGGGGCTGGAAACACCATATATTTT. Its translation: CASSPAGAGNTIYF.

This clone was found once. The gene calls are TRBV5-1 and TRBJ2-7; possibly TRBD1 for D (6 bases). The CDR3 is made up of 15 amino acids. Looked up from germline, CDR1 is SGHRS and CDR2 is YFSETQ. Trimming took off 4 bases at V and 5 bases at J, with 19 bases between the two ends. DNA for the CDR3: TGCGCCAGCAGCCGAACAAGTTCTGGGGGCCACGAGCAGTACTTC. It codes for CASSRTSSGGHEQYF.

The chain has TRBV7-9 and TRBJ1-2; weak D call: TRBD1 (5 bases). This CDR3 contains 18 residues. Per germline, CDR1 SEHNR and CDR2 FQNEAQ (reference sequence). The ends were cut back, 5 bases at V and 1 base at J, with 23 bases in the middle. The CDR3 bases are TGTGCCAGCAGCCTGAACCCGCGCAATTGGGGCAATAACTATGGCTACACCTTC. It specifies CASSLNPRNWGNNYGYTF.

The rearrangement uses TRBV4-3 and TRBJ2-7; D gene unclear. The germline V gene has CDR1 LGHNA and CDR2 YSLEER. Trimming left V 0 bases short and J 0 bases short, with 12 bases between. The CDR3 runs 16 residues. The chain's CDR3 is CASSQESGSYSYEQYF. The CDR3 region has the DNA TGCGCCAGCAGCCAAGAATCTGGAAGCTACTCCTACGAGCAGTACTTC.

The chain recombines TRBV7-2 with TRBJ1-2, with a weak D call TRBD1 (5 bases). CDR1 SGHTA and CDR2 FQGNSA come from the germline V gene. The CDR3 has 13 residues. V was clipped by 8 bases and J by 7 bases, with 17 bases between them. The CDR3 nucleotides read TGTGCCAGCGTAACGTCGGGACGCGGTGGCTACACCTTC. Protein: CASVTSGRGGYTF.

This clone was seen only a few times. The CDR3: CASSPSGQGNQPQHF. CDR3 sequence (DNA): TGTGCCAGCAGCCCATCGGGACAGGGCAATCAGCCCCAGCATTTT. The chain has TRBV7-9 and TRBJ1-5, with 8 bases matching TRBD1. V shed 5 bases and J 2 bases; nucleotides not matched to a gene: 5. CDR1 and CDR2 from the germline V gene are SEHNR and FQNEAQ (reference sequence). The CDR3 has 15 amino acids.

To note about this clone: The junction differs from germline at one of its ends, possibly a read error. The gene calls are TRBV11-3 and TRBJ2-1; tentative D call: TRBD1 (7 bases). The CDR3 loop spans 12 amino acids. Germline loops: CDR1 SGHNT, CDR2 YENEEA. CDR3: CASSQPGGPSVF. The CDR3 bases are TGTGCCAGCAGCCAGCCAGGGGGGCCTTCCGTCTTC.

The CDR3 is CASSRQLLSYEQYF. As DNA, the CDR3 is TGTGCCAGCAGTCGACAGCTCCTTTCCTACGAGCAGTACTTC. This chain uses TRBV27 with TRBJ2-7, with D tentatively TRBD1 (5 bases). V was shortened by 5 bases and J by 1 base, with 12 bases between the two germline ends. This CDR3 has 14 amino acids. Germline V CDR1 and CDR2: MNHEY, SMNVEV (reference sequence).

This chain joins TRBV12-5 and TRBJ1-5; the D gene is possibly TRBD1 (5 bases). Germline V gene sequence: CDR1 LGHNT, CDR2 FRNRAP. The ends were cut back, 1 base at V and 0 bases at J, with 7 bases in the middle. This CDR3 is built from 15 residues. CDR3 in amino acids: CASGLGQTSNQPQHF. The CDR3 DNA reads TGTGCTAGTGGTTTGGGACAGACTAGCAATCAGCCCCAGCATTTT.

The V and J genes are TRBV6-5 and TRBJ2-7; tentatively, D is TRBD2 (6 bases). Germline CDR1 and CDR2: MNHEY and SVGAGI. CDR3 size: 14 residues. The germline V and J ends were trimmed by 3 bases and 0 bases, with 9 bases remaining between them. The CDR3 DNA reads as TGTGCCAGCAGTTATGGCGGGGACTCCTACGAGCAGTACTTC. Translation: CASSYGGDSYEQYF.

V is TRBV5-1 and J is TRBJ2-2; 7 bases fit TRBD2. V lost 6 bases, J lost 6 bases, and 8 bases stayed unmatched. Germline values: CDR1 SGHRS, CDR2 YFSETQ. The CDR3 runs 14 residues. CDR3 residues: CASTPAGAAGELFF. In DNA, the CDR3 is TGCGCCAGCACCCCGGCGGGAGCGGCCGGGGAGCTGTTTTTT.

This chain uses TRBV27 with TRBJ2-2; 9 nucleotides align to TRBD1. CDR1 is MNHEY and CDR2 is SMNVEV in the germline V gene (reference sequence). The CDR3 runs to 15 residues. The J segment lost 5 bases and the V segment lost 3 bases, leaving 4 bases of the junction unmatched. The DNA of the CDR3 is TGTGCCAGCAGTTTCTCGGGACAGGGAACCGGGGAGCTGTTTTTT. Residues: CASSFSGQGTGELFF.